This TCR beta chain was observed in a study of CD8+ T cells in alopecia areata. Study-wide points: It was observed that many expanded lesional clones persisted in scalp and blood during tofacitinib. Sequences from scalp samples also cover resident alphabeta T cells of normal skin.

The sample holds a few counts of this clone. Its antigen remains unidentified. Germline V CDR1 and CDR2: SGHNT, YYREEE (reference sequence). The CDR3 is 13 amino acids. Between the trimmed V and J ends, which lost 4 bases and 9 bases, there was a span of 14 bases. Reverse transcription of extracted RNA yielded cDNA, which provided the sequencing template. Repertoires were generated with immunoSEQ multiplex PCR, while TCRdb's copy carries only in-frame clones and drops some. The sample has about 210,000 clones; around 43% are singletons. Treatment here: oral pan-JAK inhibitor, 5-10 mg twice daily. Cell sorting on a FACSAria was used to separate CD4+ and CD8+ T cells from the PBMCs.

The genes are TRBV5-4 and TRBJ2-1; D possibly corresponds to TRBD1 (5 bases). The input for sequencing was CD4+ T cells sorted from blood, taken around week 36, from a patient treated with tofacitinib. This clonotype originated in a human donor with alopecia areata. The DNA of the CDR3 is TGTGCCAGCAGCCCGGACACCTTGGGTGAGCAGTTCTTC. It is translated as CASSPDTLGEQFF.